This entry is about one TCR beta chain. This sample was taken from a study of blood T cells in healthy people across ages. CDR3 length: 16 residues. A second PCR, run for about 6 to 11 cycles, used a sample-barcoded 5' primer plus a J-beta primer mix. A single record per CDR3 protein comes from TCRdb applying MiXCR to the 5' RACE reads. Of 1.2 million to 1.5 million distinct CDR3 sequences detected, approximately 38% appear once; the ten largest clones hold roughly 7.9%. This TCR came from a woman younger than 30 in good health. The chain uses TRBV12-3 or TRBV12-4 and TRBJ2-1; 7 nucleotides match TRBD1. The DNA end is more similar to TRBJ2-7, so the J call may be wrong. Sequenced: blood. The CDR3 loop is CASSPPGQRSYNEQYF. The CDR3 coding sequence is TGTGCCAGCAGTCCCCCGGGACAGCGCTCCTACAATGAGCAGTACTTC.